A single TCR beta chain is shown here with its context. The antigen remains unidentified. Germline CDR1 reads SGHRS; CDR2 reads YFSETQ. V was shortened by 4 bases and J by 1 base, with 17 bases between the two germline ends. The CDR3 runs to 16 residues. Primers for the PCR totalled 60 Vbeta and 13 Jbeta. Profiling relied on immunoSEQ multiplex PCR, and the TCRdb table lists in-frame clones only, not all of them. The table shows some 130,000 clones, with around 77% occurring only once. The entry originates in a study of cytomegalovirus exposure and HLA in healthy donors. Study-wide results and caveats: After further analysis at a later stage, 16,951 TCR beta sequences were associated with HLA alleles at 0.05 false discovery rate. By a later analysis, the bulk of CMV-associated TCR beta chains appeared HLA-restricted. Common viral pathogens were later found to be apparently linked to several of the most significant clusters.

This chain joins TRBV5-1 and TRBJ1-1; weak D call: TRBD1 (5 bases). This TCR came from a man aged 25 to 45 in good health and CMV-seronegative. Sequenced material: PBMCs. The DNA for the CDR3 is TGCGCCAGCAGCCCGGGGGGGAGGGGTCCGAACACTGAAGCTTTCTTT. Its protein product is CASSPGGRGPNTEAFF.